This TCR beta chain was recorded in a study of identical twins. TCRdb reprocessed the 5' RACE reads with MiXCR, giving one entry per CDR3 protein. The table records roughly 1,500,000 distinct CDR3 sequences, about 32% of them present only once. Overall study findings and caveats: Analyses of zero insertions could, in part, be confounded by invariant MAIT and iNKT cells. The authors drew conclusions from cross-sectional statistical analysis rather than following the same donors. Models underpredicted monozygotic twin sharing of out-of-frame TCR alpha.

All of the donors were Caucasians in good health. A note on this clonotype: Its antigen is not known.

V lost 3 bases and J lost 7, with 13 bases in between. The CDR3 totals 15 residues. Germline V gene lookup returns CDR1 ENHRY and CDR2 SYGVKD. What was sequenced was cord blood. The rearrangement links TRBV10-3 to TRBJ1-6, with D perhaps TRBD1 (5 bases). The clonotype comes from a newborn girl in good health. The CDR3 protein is CAISDRDSGNSPLHF. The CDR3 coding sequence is TGTGCCATCAGTGACCGGGACTCCGGGAATTCACCCCTCCACTTT.